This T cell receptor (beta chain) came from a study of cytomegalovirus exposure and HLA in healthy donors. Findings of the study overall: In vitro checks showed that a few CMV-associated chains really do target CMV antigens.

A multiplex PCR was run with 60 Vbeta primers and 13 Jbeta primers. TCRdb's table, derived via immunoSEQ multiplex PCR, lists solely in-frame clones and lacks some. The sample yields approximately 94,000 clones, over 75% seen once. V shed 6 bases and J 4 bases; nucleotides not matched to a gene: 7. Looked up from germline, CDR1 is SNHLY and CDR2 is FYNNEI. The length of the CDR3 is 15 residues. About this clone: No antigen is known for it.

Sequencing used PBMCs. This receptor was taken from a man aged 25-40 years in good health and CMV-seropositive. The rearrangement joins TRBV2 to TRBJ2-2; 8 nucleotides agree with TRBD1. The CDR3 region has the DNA TGTGCCAGCAGGGTCAGGGGGCTGGCCACCGGGGAGCTGTTTTTT. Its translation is CASRVRGLATGELFF.